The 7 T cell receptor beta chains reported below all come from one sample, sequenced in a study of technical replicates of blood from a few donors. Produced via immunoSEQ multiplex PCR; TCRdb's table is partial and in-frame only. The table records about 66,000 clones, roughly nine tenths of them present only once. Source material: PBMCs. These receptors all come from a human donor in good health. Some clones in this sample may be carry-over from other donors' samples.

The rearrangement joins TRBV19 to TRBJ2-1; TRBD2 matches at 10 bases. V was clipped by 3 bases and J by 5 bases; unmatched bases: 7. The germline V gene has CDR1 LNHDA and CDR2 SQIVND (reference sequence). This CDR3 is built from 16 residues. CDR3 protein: CASSIASGGAHNEQFF. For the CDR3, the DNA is TGTGCCAGTAGTATTGCCAGCGGGGGGGCCCACAATGAGCAGTTCTTC. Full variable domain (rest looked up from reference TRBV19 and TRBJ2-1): DGGITQSPKYLFRKEGQNVTLSCEQNLNHDAMYWYRQDPGQGLRLIYYSQIVNDFQKGDIAEGYSVSREKKESFPLTVTSAQKNPTAFYLCASSIASGGAHNEQFFGPGTRLTVL.

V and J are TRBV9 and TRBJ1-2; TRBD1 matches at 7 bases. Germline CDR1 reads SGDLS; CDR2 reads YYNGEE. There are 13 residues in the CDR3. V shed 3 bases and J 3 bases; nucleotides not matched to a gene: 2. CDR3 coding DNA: TGTGCCAGCAGCGAAGGACAGGACTATGGCTACACCTTC. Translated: CASSEGQDYGYTF. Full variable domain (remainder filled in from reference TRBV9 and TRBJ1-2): DSGVTQTPKHLITATGQRVTLRCSPRSGDLSVYWYQQSLDQGLQFLIQYYNGEERAKGNILERFSAQQFPDLHSELNLSSLELGDSALYFCASSEGQDYGYTFGSGTRLTVV.

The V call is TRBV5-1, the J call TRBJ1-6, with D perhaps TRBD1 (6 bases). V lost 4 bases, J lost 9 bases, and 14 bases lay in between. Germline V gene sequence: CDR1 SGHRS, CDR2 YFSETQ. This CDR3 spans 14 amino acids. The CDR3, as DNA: TGCGCCAGCAGCCTCCCAGGGGAGCGTTCACCCCTCCACTTT. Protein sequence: CASSLPGERSPLHF.

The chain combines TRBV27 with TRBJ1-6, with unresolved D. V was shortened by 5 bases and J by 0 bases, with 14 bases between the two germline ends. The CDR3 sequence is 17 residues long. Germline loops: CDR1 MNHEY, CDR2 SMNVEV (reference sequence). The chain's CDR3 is CASSEVGISSYNSPLHF. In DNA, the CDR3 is TGTGCCAGCAGTGAAGTCGGGATAAGCTCCTATAATTCACCCCTCCACTTT.

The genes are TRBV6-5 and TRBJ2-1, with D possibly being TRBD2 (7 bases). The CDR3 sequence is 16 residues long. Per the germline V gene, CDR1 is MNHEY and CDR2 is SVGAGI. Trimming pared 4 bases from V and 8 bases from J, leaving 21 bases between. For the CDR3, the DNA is TGTGCCAGCAGTTTCCCCGGGCAGGGGAGGGGGTATGAGCAGTTCTTC. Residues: CASSFPGQGRGYEQFF.

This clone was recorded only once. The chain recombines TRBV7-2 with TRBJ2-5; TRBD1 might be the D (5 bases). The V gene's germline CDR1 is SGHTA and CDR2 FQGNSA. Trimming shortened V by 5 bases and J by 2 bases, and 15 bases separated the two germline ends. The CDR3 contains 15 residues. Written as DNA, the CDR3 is TGTGCCAGCAGCCGGCTAAGTCCAGGGCAAGAGACCCAGTACTTC. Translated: CASSRLSPGQETQYF.

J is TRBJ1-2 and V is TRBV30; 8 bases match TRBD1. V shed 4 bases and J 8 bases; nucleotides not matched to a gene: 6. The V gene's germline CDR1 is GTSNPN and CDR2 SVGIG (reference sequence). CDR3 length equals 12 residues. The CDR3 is CAWTPGGFGYTF. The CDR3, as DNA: TGTGCCTGGACCCCAGGGGGCTTCGGCTACACCTTC.